This T cell receptor (beta chain) was sequenced during a study of control samples from healthy donors and cancer patients (dated by TCRdb to 2020 to 2022). On this clone itself: Its antigen is still unknown.

Receptor libraries were prepared by the immunoSEQ multiplex PCR assay. Held by TCRdb, this immuneACCESS table contains in-frame sequences only and omits some clones. Under half of the omission traces to an unresolved V gene where checked; the cause of the rest is unknown. For this sample, the table gives approximately 190,000 clones. The ten largest clones represent less than 2.5% of the sample. The CDR3 sequence holds 15 residues, the cysteine and phenylalanine included. Only the CDR3 portion is preserved as DNA: 45 bases, with reading frame beginning at the first base. From the germline V gene, CDR1 is ENHRY and CDR2 is SYGVKD. Trimming removed 6 bases from V and 2 bases from J; the gene matches leave 7 bases unexplained.

This TCR was sampled from a woman in her 30s in good health. The sample taken for sequencing was blood. This receptor chain uses TRBV10-3 and TRBJ2-3, and 8 junction bases match TRBD1. The DNA reads as follows: TGTGCCATCAGCAAACCGGGACAGGTCACAGATACGCAGTATTTT. Its coded protein is CAISKPGQVTDTQYF.